The present T cell receptor beta chain was sequenced within a study of regulatory T cells in long-lasting Graves disease. Findings and limits, study-wide: Persistent patients shared more public clonotypes (about 2,900) than new patients (approximately 970).

The table lists this clonotype with a few counts. What it binds is not known. J lost 0 bases, V lost 5 bases, and 9 bases had no gene match. Looked up from germline, CDR1 is SEHNR and CDR2 is FQNEAQ (reference sequence). The CDR3 spans 17 residues. Time point reported: persistent/refractory GD, antithyroid drugs over 5 years with positive TRAb. Preparation of the TCR library used RNA extracted from PBMCs. CDR3 regions were amplified by Arm-PCR using iRepertoire HTBI primers to build TCR beta libraries. In the authors' methods: From all samples, identification returned 12 to 15 TRBJ and 60 to 80 TRBV segments. TCRdb redid the calling of the multiplex PCR reads with MiXCR, one entry per CDR3 protein. None of the V and J calls come from the authors' own analysis; TCRdb made them. The table shows under 350,000 distinct CDR3 sequences, with roughly a fifth occurring only once.

The specimen comprised peripheral blood mononuclear cells (PBMCs), sampled when the disease was refractory, from a patient treated with antithyroid drugs. This TCR was sampled from a female donor with Graves disease. This chain uses TRBV7-9 with TRBJ2-2; 7 bases fit TRBD1. Here the CDR3 DNA reads TGTGCCAGCAGCCTTGGGACAGTACCGCCGAACACCGGGGAGCTGTTTTTT. As protein: CASSLGTVPPNTGELFF.